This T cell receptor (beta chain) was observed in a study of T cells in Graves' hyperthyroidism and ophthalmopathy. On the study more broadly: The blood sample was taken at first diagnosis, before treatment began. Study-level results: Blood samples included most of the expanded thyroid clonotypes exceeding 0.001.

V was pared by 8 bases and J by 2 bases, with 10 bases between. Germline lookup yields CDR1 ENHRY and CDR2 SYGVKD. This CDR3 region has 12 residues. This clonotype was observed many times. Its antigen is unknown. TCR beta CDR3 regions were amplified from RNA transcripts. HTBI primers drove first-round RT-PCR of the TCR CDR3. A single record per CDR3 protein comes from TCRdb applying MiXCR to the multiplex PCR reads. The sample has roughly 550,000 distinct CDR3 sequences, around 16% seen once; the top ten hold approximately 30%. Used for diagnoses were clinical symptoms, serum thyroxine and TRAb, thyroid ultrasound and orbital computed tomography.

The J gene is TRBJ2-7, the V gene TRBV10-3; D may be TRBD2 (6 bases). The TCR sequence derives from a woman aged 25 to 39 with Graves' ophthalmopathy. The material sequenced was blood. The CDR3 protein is CAIGEAAYEQYF. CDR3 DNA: TGTGCCATCGGGGAGGCCGCCTACGAGCAGTACTTC.